The source of this T cell receptor (beta chain) is a study of CXCR3-negative and CXCR3-positive naive CD8 T cells. The TRB cDNA libraries were prepared by 5' RACE with UMI labels. TCRdb re-called the 5' RACE reads; every CDR3 protein appears as one record, without DNA. This sample lists about 62,000 distinct CDR3 sequences; its ten largest clones have 4.3%. Notes on this clonotype: Antigen specificity is unknown.

The CDR3 consists of 15 residues. Germline V gene data show CDR1 as SQVTM and CDR2 as ANQGSEA. Study findings and constraints: The level of CXCR3 expression partially decreased after cryopreservation; the majority of assays used fresh PBMCs. Similar TRBV-TRBJ usage was seen in naive cells (both CXCR3-negative and CXCR3-positive), but memory cells differed. For CXCR3-positive naive cells, TRB CDR3s were more hydrophobic than those of CXCR3-negative naive cells.

Cells that were CD45RO-CCR7+CD27+CD95- constituted naive CD8+ T cells. The sample comprised naive CXCR3- CD8+ T cells from blood. Described subset: CD45RO-CCR7+CD27+CD95- naive CD8+ T cells lacking CXCR3 (TNR3-). The TCR was taken from a human donor in good health. Some clones in this sample may be carry-over from other donors' samples. This chain uses TRBV29-1 with TRBJ2-3; TCRdb gives TRBD1 as the D gene, but with no DNA this cannot be confirmed. CDR3 sequence: CSVEDRDRGADTQYF.